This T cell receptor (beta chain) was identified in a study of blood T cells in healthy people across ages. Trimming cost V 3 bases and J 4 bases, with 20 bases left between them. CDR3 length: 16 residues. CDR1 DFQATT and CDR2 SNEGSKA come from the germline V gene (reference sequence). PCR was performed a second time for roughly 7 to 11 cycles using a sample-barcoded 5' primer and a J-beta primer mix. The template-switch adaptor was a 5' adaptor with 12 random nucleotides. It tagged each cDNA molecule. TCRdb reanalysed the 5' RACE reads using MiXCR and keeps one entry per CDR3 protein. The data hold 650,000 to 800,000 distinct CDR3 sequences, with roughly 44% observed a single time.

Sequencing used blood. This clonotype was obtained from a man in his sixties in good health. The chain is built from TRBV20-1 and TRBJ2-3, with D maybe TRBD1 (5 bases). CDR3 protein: CSARGFVRDKSDTQYF. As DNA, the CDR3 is TGCAGTGCTAGGGGTTTCGTCAGGGATAAGTCAGATACGCAGTATTTT.